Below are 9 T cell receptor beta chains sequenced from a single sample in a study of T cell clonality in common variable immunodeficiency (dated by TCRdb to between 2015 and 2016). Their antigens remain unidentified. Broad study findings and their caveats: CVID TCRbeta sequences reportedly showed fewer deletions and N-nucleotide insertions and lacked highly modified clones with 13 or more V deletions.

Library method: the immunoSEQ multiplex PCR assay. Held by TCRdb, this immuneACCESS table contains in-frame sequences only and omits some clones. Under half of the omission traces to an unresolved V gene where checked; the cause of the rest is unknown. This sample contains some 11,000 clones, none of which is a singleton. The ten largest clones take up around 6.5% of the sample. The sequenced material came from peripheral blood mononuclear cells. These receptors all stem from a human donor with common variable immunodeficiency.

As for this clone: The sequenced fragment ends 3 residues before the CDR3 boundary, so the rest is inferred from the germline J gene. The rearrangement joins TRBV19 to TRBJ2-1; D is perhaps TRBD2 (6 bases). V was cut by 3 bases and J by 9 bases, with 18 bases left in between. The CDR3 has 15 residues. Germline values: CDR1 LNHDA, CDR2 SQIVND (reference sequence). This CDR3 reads CASSMSASSGVEQFF. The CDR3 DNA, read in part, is TGTGCCAGTAGTATGTCGGCTAGTAGCGGTGTTGAG.

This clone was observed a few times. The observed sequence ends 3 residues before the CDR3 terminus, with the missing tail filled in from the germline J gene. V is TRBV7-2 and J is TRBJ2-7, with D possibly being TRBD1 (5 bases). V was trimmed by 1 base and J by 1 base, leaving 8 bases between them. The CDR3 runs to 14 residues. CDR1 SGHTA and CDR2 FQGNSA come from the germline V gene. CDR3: CASSLGRQSYEQYF. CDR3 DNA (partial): TGTGCCAGCAGCTTAGGTAGACAGTCCTACGAG.

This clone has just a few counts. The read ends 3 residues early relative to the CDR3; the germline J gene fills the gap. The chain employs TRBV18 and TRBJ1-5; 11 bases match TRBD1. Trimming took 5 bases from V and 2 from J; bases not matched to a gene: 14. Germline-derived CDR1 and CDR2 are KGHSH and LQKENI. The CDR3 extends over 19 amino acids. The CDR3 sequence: CASSKNVPGQGEGNQPQHF. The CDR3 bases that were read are TGTGCCAGCTCAAAAAACGTCCCGGGACAGGGGGAGGGCAATCAGCCC.

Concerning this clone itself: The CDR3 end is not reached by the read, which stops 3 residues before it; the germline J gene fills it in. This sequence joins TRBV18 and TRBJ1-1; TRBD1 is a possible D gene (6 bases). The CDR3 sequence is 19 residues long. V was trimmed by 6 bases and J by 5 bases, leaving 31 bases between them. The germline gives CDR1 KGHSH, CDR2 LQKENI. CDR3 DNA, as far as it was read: TGTGCCAGCTCCCCCGCAGGAGATTACCGGGACATTTTGAGAACTGAA. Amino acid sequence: CASSPAGDYRDILRTE. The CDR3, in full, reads CASSPAGDYRDILRTEAFF.

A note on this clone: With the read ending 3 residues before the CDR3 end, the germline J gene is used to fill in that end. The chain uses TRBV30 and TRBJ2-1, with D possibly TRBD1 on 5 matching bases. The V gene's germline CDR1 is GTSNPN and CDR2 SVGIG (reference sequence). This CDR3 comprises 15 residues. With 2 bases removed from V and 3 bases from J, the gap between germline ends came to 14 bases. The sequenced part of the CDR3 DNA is TGTGCCTGGAGTAAAACCAGGGTCAACTACAATGAG. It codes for CAWSKTRVNYNE. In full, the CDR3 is CAWSKTRVNYNEQFF.

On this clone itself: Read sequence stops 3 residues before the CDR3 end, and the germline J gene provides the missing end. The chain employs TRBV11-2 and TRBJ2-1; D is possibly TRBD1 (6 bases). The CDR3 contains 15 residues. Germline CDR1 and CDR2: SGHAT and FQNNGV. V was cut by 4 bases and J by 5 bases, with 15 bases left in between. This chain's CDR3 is CASSSEIQGDNEQFF. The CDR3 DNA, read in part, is TGTGCCAGCAGCTCCGAGATACAGGGAGACAATGAG.

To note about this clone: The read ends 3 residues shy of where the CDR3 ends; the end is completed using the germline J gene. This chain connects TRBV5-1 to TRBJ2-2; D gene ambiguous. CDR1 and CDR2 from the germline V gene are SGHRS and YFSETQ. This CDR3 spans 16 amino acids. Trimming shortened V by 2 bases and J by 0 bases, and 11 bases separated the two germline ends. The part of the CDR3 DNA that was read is TGCGCCAGCAGCTTATTGGGCAGTTCGAACACCGGGGAG. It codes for CASSLLGSSNTGE. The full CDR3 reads CASSLLGSSNTGELFF.

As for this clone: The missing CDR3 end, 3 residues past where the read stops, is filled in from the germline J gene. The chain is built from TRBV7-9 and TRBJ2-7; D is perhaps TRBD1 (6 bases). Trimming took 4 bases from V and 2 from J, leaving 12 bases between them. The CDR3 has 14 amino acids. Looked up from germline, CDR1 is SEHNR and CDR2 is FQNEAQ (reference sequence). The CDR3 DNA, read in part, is TGTGCCAGCAGCTCACAGGGACGGACCTACGAG. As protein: CASSSQGRTYE. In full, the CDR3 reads CASSSQGRTYEQYF.

CDR3 bases read: TGTGCCAGCAGCTTAAAGGCTAGCGCCGGGTATGGAGATACG. Protein sequence: CASSLKASAGYGDT. The complete CDR3 reads CASSLKASAGYGDTQYF. This chain joins TRBV7-6 and TRBJ2-3; TRBD2 might be the D (6 bases). The read ends 3 residues shy of where the CDR3 ends; the end is completed using the germline J gene. CDR3 length: 17 residues. Germline CDR1 reads SGHVS; CDR2 reads FNYEAQ. The ends were cut back, 2 bases at V and 5 bases at J, with 20 bases in the middle.